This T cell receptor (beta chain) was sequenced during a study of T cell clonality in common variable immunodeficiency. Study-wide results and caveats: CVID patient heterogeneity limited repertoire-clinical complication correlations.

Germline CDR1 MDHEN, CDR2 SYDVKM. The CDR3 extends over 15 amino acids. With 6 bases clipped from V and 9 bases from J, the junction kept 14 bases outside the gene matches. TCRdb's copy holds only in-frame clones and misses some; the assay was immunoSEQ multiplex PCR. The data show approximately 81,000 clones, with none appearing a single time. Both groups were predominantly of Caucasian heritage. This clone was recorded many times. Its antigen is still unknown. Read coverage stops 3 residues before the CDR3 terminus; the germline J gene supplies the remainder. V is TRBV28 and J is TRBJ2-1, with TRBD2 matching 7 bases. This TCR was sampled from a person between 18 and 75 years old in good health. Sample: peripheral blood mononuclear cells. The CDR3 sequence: CASSRGDETPSEQFF. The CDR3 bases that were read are TGTGCCAGCAGCCGGGGGGATGAGACCCCCAGTGAG.